The clone carrying this T cell receptor beta chain was observed a few times. This CDR3 contains 12 residues. Per germline, CDR1 MDHEN and CDR2 SYDVKM. The V end lost 9 bases, the J end lost 9 bases, and 15 bases lay between the germline ends. TCRdb fed the 5' RACE reads into MiXCR, producing one record per CDR3 protein. Of roughly 300,000 distinct CDR3 sequences in the sample, roughly 8.4% were seen once. The sample comes from a study of T cells after yellow fever vaccination. Specimen: PBMCs, collected about 41 days after the first yellow fever vaccination. The V and J genes are TRBV28 and TRBJ1-5; D gene unclear. This receptor was taken from a man aged 18-30 years who received the YFV17D yellow fever vaccine. In nucleotides, the CDR3 is TGTGCCAGTATTTCCTCTAATGGGCCCCAGCATTTT. Protein product: CASISSNGPQHF.